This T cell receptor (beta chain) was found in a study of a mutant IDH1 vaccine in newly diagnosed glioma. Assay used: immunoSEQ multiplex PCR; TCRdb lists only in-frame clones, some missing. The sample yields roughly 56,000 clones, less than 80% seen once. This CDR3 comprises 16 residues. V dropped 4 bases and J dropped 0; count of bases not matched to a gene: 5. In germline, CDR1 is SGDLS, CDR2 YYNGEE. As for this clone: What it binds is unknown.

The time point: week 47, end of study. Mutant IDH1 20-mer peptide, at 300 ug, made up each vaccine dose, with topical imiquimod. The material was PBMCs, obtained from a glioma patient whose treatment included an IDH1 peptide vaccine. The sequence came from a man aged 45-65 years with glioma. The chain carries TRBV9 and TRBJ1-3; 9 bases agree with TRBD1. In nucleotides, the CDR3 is TGTGCCAGCAGCATGGGGACAGGGCACTCTGGAAACACCATATATTTT. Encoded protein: CASSMGTGHSGNTIYF.